These T cell receptor beta chains were read from a single sample in a study of cytomegalovirus exposure and HLA in healthy donors. Method: immunoSEQ multiplex PCR; TCRdb's copy keeps in-frame clones and lacks some. Here the sample spans around 150,000 clones, roughly four fifths being singletons. The sequenced sample consisted of PBMCs. The source of these receptors is a man in his fifties or sixties in good health and CMV-seropositive. Both conserved end residues are part of each CDR3. The D gene is left open where the match is weak. Part of the rows lack a size; the others show once, few, many or a class for expanded clones.

V	J	size	D	DNA	CDR3
TRBV28	TRBJ1-3	.	TRBD1	TGTGCCAGCAGCACACAGGGGGCCTCTGGAAACACCATATATTTT	CASSTQGASGNTIYF
TRBV6-5	TRBJ1-4	.	.	TGTGCCAGCAGTTACAAGAGGGGAGGGAATGAAAAACTGTTTTTT	CASSYKRGGNEKLFF
TRBV13	TRBJ2-1	.	TRBD1	TGTGCCAGTGCTCGGACAGGGGGCTACAATGAGCAGTTCTTC	CASARTGGYNEQFF
TRBV4-1	TRBJ2-5	.	.	TGCGCCAGCAGCCAAGAGCCAACAGGAGAGACCCAGTACTTC	CASSQEPTGETQYF
TRBV28	TRBJ2-7	.	.	TGTGCCAGCAGTTTCTCAGACTACGAGCAGTACTTC	CASSFSDYEQYF
TRBV4-3	TRBJ1-5	.	.	TGCGCCAGCAGCCAAGACGGGGTTGCTCAGCCCCAGCATTTT	CASSQDGVAQPQHF
TRBV28	TRBJ1-2	.	.	TGTGCCAGCAGTTTGGGGGGGAGAGGCTACACCTTC	CASSLGGRGYTF
TRBV6-1	TRBJ2-2	once	TRBD2	TGTGCCAGCAGTCCCGGGGGGGCGCGGGTGGGGGAGCTGTTTTTT	CASSPGGARVGELFF
TRBV13	TRBJ2-1	.	TRBD2	TGTGCCAGCAGCTCAGGTAGCGGGGGGGCCTACAATGAGCAGTTCTTC	CASSSGSGGAYNEQFF
TRBV1	TRBJ2-1	.	.	TGCACCAGCAGCCAAAGGAAAGGGGGGCGGGGGGGCCCCTACAATGAGCAGTTCTTC	CTSSQRKGGRGGPYNEQFF
TRBV6-6	TRBJ1-4	once	.	TGTGCCAGCAGTACCCCAGGGCAACTTTCTGCAAAACTGTTTTTT	CASSTPGQLSAKLFF
TRBV28	TRBJ1-1	.	TRBD1	TGTGCCAGCAGTTTCCCAGGGGGCTACACTGAAGCTTTCTTT	CASSFPGGYTEAFF
TRBV19	TRBJ1-6	.	.	TGTGCCAGTGGGGGCCAGGTACTCTTAATTCACCCCCTCCACTTT	CASGGQVLLIHPLHF
TRBV7-2	TRBJ2-5	.	TRBD2	TGTGCCAGCAGCTTACTAGCGGGAGGGCTGGGGACCCAGTACTTC	CASSLLAGGLGTQYF
TRBV19	TRBJ1-5	.	.	TGTGCCAGTAGGCAGGGGATCAGCAATCAGCCCCAACATTTT	CASRQGISNQPQHF
TRBV9	TRBJ2-1	.	TRBD2	TGTGCCAGCAGCGTAGATCCGGGGAGGGATGAGCAGTTCTTC	CASSVDPGRDEQFF
TRBV11-2	TRBJ2-7	.	.	TGTGCCAGCAACCGACTCGGAGGCGAGCAGTACTTC	CASNRLGGEQYF
TRBV18	TRBJ2-1	.	TRBD1	TGTGCCAGCCAGAGGGGGCCTTCCGATGAGCAGTTCTTC	CASQRGPSDEQFF
TRBV19	TRBJ2-3	.	TRBD1	TGTGCCAGTAGTATAGGACAGGGAGGCACAGATACGCAGTATTTT	CASSIGQGGTDTQYF
TRBV11-3	TRBJ2-3	.	TRBD2	TGTGCCAGCAGCCAGGGTCGGGGGGTCGATACGCAGTATTTT	CASSQGRGVDTQYF
TRBV4-1	TRBJ1-2	.	TRBD1	TGCGCCAGCAGCCAAGTACAGGGGAGCTCTTATGGCTACACCTTC	CASSQVQGSSYGYTF
TRBV7-2	TRBJ1-1	.	TRBD1	TGTGCCAGCAGCTCGGGACAGGTTATTGAAGCTTTCTTT	CASSSGQVIEAFF
TRBV4-2	TRBJ1-5	.	TRBD1	TGTGCCAGCAGCTCTCGAACAGGGGACCAGCCCCAGCATTTT	CASSSRTGDQPQHF
TRBV5-5	TRBJ1-6	.	.	TGTGCCAGCAGCCTCCGGGGGGGTAATTCACCCCTCCACTTT	CASSLRGGNSPLHF
TRBV14	TRBJ2-3	few	.	TGTGCCAGCAGCCAAGATTACCGGCCAGGGTGGGGAGATACGCAGTATTTT	CASSQDYRPGWGDTQYF
TRBV10-1	TRBJ2-7	.	TRBD1	TGCGCCAGCAGGCTGACAGGGAACTCCTACGAGCAGTACTTC	CASRLTGNSYEQYF
TRBV19	TRBJ1-1	.	.	TGTGCCAGTAGTAATGGGGAGGCGGGTCGGAACACTGAAGCTTTCTTT	CASSNGEAGRNTEAFF
TRBV16	TRBJ2-7	.	TRBD1	TGTGCCAGCAGCCAATCGGTGAGGACAGGAGTATACGAGCAGTACTTC	CASSQSVRTGVYEQYF
TRBV15	TRBJ2-2	few	.	TGTGCCACCAGCAGAGATACACCGAACACCGGGGAGCTGTTTTTT	CATSRDTPNTGELFF
TRBV27	TRBJ2-3	.	.	TGTGCCAGCAGTTTGGCGTCCCAGGGGCTCACAGATACGCAGTATTTT	CASSLASQGLTDTQYF
TRBV6-5	TRBJ2-7	.	TRBD1	TGTGCCAGCAGTTACGGGACAGGGTACGAGCAGTACTTC	CASSYGTGYEQYF
TRBV4-2	TRBJ2-7	once	TRBD1	TGTGCCAGCAGCCAGGCTACCGGGACAGTCTCCTACGAGCAGTACTTC	CASSQATGTVSYEQYF
TRBV7-9	TRBJ2-5	.	TRBD2	TGTGCCAGCAGCTTTAGGCAGGGAGGGGAGACCCAGTACTTC	CASSFRQGGETQYF
TRBV28	TRBJ2-1	.	TRBD2	TGTGCCAGCAGTGAGGGACTAGTTACAAACAATGAGCAGTTCTTC	CASSEGLVTNNEQFF
TRBV9	TRBJ1-1	.	.	TGTGCCAGCAGCCCGGAGCTCTTTAACACTGAAGCTTTCTTT	CASSPELFNTEAFF